This TCR beta chain was found in a study of response to subunit inactivated influenza vaccine. Study conclusions and caveats: It was the authors' suggestion that each seasonal influenza vaccination recruits few new T cells.

V lost 6 bases and J lost 3, with 8 bases in between. The CDR3 is made up of 12 amino acids. Germline CDR1 and CDR2: MNHEY and SVGEGT. Using its own MiXCR run on the RT-PCR reads, TCRdb lists one record per CDR3 protein. The top ten clones hold 13% of a sample with around 490,000 distinct CDR3 sequences, 7.5% to 8.5% of them seen once. There are many counts of this clonotype. Its target is not known. The receptor was derived from a man in his fifties or sixties who received an inactivated influenza vaccine. V is TRBV6-2 or TRBV6-3 and J is TRBJ1-1; no firm D call. The starting material was PBMCs from blood, obtained about 23 months after vaccination. The CDR3 DNA is TGTGCCAGCAGCAAGGAGTACACTGAAGCTTTCTTT. Translation: CASSKEYTEAFF.